This T cell receptor beta chain originates from a study of cytomegalovirus exposure and HLA in healthy donors. Study-wide results and limits: The authors enumerated under 200 TCR beta chains as linked to cytomegalovirus.

Germline V CDR1 and CDR2: SGHRS, YFSETQ. CDR3 length: 15 residues. The V and J ends lost 4 bases and 5 bases, in that order; junction bases with no gene match: 10. On this clone: The antigen is not known.

PCR primers comprised 60 Vbeta and 13 Jbeta primers. The repertoire was sequenced with immunoSEQ multiplex PCR; TCRdb's copy has only in-frame clones and lacks some. The sample holds approximately 42,000 clones; over 70% are singletons and the top ten take 2.7%. The specimen was PBMCs. This receptor was obtained from a man aged 45-60 years in good health and CMV-seronegative. The chain uses TRBV5-1 and TRBJ2-5; TRBD1 agrees at 8 bases. The CDR3 is CASSPRQGTTETQYF. In nucleotides, the CDR3 is TGCGCCAGCAGCCCTCGACAGGGGACGACGGAGACCCAGTACTTC.